The 6 T cell receptor beta chains below were found in one sample sequenced in a study of blood T cell repertoires in COVID-19. Measured with immunoSEQ multiplex PCR; TCRdb has only the in-frame clones, and not every one. The repertoire holds 270,000 or so clones, with 89% as singletons. The specimen sequenced was peripheral blood. These receptors all stem from a woman aged 40 to 50 who had recovered from COVID-19.

V is TRBV30 and J is TRBJ2-3; 9 nucleotides line up with TRBD2. The CDR3 totals 14 residues. CDR1 is GTSNPN, CDR2 SVGIG, per germline (reference sequence). In DNA form, the CDR3 reads TGTGTAGCGGGAGAGGGGAGGGGCACAGATACGCAGTATTTT. Translating it yields CVAGEGRGTDTQYF.

The rearrangement uses TRBV28 and TRBJ2-3, with 10 nucleotides matching TRBD2. J lost 3 bases, V lost 4 bases, and 4 bases had no gene match. This CDR3 region has 15 residues. Germline V CDR1 and CDR2: MDHEN, SYDVKM. The CDR3 is CASSSSGSTTDTQYF. The CDR3 DNA follows: TGTGCCAGCAGTTCTAGCGGGAGTACGACAGATACGCAGTATTTT.

This chain joins TRBV30 and TRBJ2-7, with a possible D match to TRBD1 (6 bases). Germline CDR1 is GTSNPN and CDR2 is SVGIG (reference sequence). V dropped 0 bases and J dropped 6 bases, with 18 bases sitting between them. CDR3 length: 15 residues. The CDR3 DNA is TGTGCCTGGAGTGTAGGTCCGCTTGAGGGGGTCGAGCAGTACTTC. It encodes CAWSVGPLEGVEQYF.

The V gene is TRBV19, the J gene TRBJ2-7; D is possibly TRBD2 (6 bases). Deletions cut 6 bases from V and 0 bases from J, with 27 bases between. Germline V gene lookup returns CDR1 LNHDA and CDR2 SQIVND (reference sequence). The CDR3 is 19 residues long. The CDR3 sequence is CASSWRRSRDGGPSYEQYF. Here the CDR3 DNA reads TGTGCCAGTAGCTGGAGAAGGTCCAGAGACGGGGGTCCCTCCTACGAGCAGTACTTC.

This chain uses TRBV6-2 or TRBV6-3 with TRBJ2-5, with 12 bases lining up with TRBD2. The CDR3 is 17 amino acids. V lost 4 bases and J lost 2; bases outside the gene matches: 8. CDR1 is MNHEY, CDR2 SVGEGT, per germline. In DNA form, the CDR3 reads TGTGCCAGCAGTTTTTCTAGCGGGAGGGCGGAACAAGAGACCCAGTACTTC. It codes for CASSFSSGRAEQETQYF.

The genes are TRBV7-9 and TRBJ1-4; D gene uncertain. V dropped 1 base and J dropped 8 bases, with 5 bases sitting between them. This CDR3 is built from 12 residues. The germline gives CDR1 SEHNR, CDR2 FQNEAQ (reference sequence). The CDR3 DNA sequence: TGTGCCAGCAGCTTAGGTAGAGAAAAACTGTTTTTT. Its protein product is CASSLGREKLFF.